Presented here are 15 T cell receptor beta chains from one specimen sequenced in a study of CD8 T cells in Susac syndrome. Random hexamers were used to reverse transcribe 0.5 to 1 ug of RNA. In TCRdb, the immunoSEQ multiplex PCR reads were re-called with MiXCR into one record per CDR3 protein. The sample shows about 190,000 distinct CDR3 sequences, approximately 95% of them seen only once. Sequencing was performed on CD8+ T cells from PBMCs. The receptor source for this set is a human donor with Susac syndrome.

CDR3 nucleotides: TGTGCCAGCAGCTTAGCGACAGGCCTATTTGGCACTGAAGCTTTCTTT. This codes for CASSLATGLFGTEAFF. V is TRBV7-9 and J is TRBJ1-1, with D possibly TRBD1 on 6 matching bases. CDR3 length equals 16 residues. Germline values: CDR1 SEHNR, CDR2 FQNEAQ (reference sequence). The ends were cut back, 0 bases at V and 4 bases at J, with 15 bases in the middle.

The chain combines TRBV9 with TRBJ2-7; a possible D gene is TRBD1 (6 bases). V was shortened by 5 bases and J by 2 bases, with 11 bases between the two germline ends. The CDR3 covers 13 residues. Germline CDR1 and CDR2: SGDLS and YYNGEE. CDR3 sequence: CASSEDSTYEQYF. The CDR3 nucleotides read TGTGCCAGCAGTGAGGACAGTACCTACGAGCAGTACTTC.

This chain uses TRBV4-1 with TRBJ2-1; 7 bases map to TRBD2. The V segment lost 3 bases and the J segment 0 bases; nucleotides outside the gene matches: 2. The CDR3 spans 15 residues. The V gene's germline CDR1 is MGHRA and CDR2 YSYEKL. The CDR3 sequence: CASSQGLHSYNEQFF. The DNA of the CDR3 is TGCGCCAGCAGCCAGGGACTACACTCCTACAATGAGCAGTTCTTC.

The genes are TRBV3-1 and TRBJ1-2; no definite D call. The V and J ends lost 0 bases and 11 bases respectively, with 19 bases between them. The CDR3 loop spans 15 amino acids. Germline CDR1 reads LGHDT; CDR2 reads YNNKEL (reference sequence). The CDR3 DNA is TGTGCCAGCAGCCAAGAGCGCCAGCTCGCTTTAGGGTACACCTTC. Translating gives CASSQERQLALGYTF.

The chain employs TRBV28 and TRBJ1-5; D is possibly TRBD1 (5 bases). The V and J ends lost 7 bases and 4 bases respectively, with 11 bases between them. The CDR3 runs to 13 residues. The germline V gene has CDR1 MDHEN and CDR2 SYDVKM. The CDR3 bases are TGTGCCAGCACTGGGGGGGGAAATCAGCCCCAGCATTTT. It is translated as CASTGGGNQPQHF.

This clonotype was detected only once. Here the CDR3 DNA reads TGCGCCAGCAGCAGACATTCGGGACTAGCGGACAATGAGCAGTTCTTC. Translating it yields CASSRHSGLADNEQFF. The chain recombines TRBV4-1 with TRBJ2-1, with 11 bases fitting TRBD2. The germline V gene has CDR1 MGHRA and CDR2 YSYEKL. V trimming: 5 bases; J trimming: 5 bases; junction bases outside the gene matches: 8. CDR3 length: 16 residues.

The chain couples TRBV20-1 to TRBJ1-1; 7 bases align to TRBD1. Germline trimming cut 0 bases from V and 1 base from J; bases unmatched to any gene: 5. This CDR3 spans 15 amino acids. From germline, CDR1 is DFQATT and CDR2 SNEGSKA (reference sequence). The CDR3 reads CSARDLEGANTEAFF. Written as DNA, the CDR3 is TGCAGTGCTAGAGATTTGGAGGGGGCGAACACTGAAGCTTTCTTT.

This clonotype showed up just once. This chain uses TRBV11-3 with TRBJ2-2; TRBD1 aligns across 11 bases. Germline loops: CDR1 SGHNT, CDR2 YENEEA. There are 16 residues in the CDR3. The ends lost 4 bases at V and 2 bases at J; junction bases unmatched: 3. CDR3 nucleotides: TGTGCCAGCAGCTCTGGACAGGGGGCAAACACCGGGGAGCTGTTTTTT. Amino acid sequence: CASSSGQGANTGELFF.

V and J are TRBV4-1 and TRBJ2-1, with D tentatively TRBD2 (5 bases). Germline CDR1 is MGHRA and CDR2 is YSYEKL. Trimming left V 2 bases short and J 0 bases short, with 14 bases between. This CDR3 spans 17 amino acids. This chain's CDR3 is CASSQTTGVASYNEQFF. CDR3 coding DNA: TGCGCCAGCAGCCAAACTACCGGGGTTGCCTCCTACAATGAGCAGTTCTTC.

The gene calls are TRBV6-6 and TRBJ2-3; D may be TRBD1 (5 bases). Germline CDR1 reads MNHNY; CDR2 reads SVGAGI (reference sequence). This CDR3 has 14 residues. Trimming left V 8 bases short and J 7 bases short, with 19 bases between. DNA of the CDR3: TGTGCCAGCGCTCCCCTCCCCAGGGAATATACGCAGTATTTT. It yields the protein CASAPLPREYTQYF.

The genes are TRBV13 and TRBJ2-1; 9 bases map to TRBD2. This CDR3 spans 15 amino acids. With V trimmed by 3 bases and J by 9 bases, 9 bases remained unmatched. Germline V lookup: CDR1 PRHDT, CDR2 FYEKMQ (reference sequence). CDR3 DNA: TGTGCCAGCAGCTTCCGAGCGGGAGGCTCCATTGAGCAGTTCTTC. Translation gives CASSFRAGGSIEQFF.

This rearrangement joins TRBV4-1 to TRBJ2-5; TRBD2 is a possible D gene (6 bases). In germline, CDR1 is MGHRA, CDR2 YSYEKL. Trimming left V 0 bases short and J 5 bases short, with 13 bases between. This CDR3 is built from 15 residues. The CDR3, as DNA: TGCGCCAGCAGCCAAGACCCGGGGGTAGGGGAGACCCAGTACTTC. Translating gives CASSQDPGVGETQYF.

The chain carries TRBV30 and TRBJ2-5; possibly TRBD2 for D (6 bases). The V end lost 1 base, the J end lost 5 bases, and 14 bases lay between the germline ends. The CDR3 is made up of 14 amino acids. Germline CDR1 GTSNPN, CDR2 SVGIG (reference sequence). The CDR3 protein is CAWSGDSSRETQYF. The DNA for the CDR3 is TGTGCCTGGAGTGGGGACTCTTCGAGGGAGACCCAGTACTTC.

The chain joins TRBV9 to TRBJ2-7, with 14 bases that match TRBD2. The germline gives CDR1 SGDLS, CDR2 YYNGEE. J lost 3 bases, V lost 4 bases, and 6 bases had no gene match. The CDR3 length is 16 residues. CDR3 region: CASSQSGLAGVYEQYF. CDR3 nucleotides: TGTGCCAGCAGCCAATCGGGACTAGCGGGAGTCTACGAGCAGTACTTC.

The J gene is TRBJ1-1, the V gene TRBV4-1; D not certain. Between the trimmed V and J ends, which lost 0 bases and 0 bases, there was a span of 8 bases. Looked up from germline, CDR1 is MGHRA and CDR2 is YSYEKL. The CDR3 totals 15 residues. The CDR3: CASSQDRVMNTEAFF. The DNA for the CDR3 is TGCGCCAGCAGCCAAGATAGGGTTATGAACACTGAAGCTTTCTTT.